This T cell receptor (beta chain) derives from a study of T cells in Graves' hyperthyroidism and ophthalmopathy (dated by TCRdb to the late 2010s). Study-wide context: Peripheral blood samples were taken at the time of initial diagnosis, prior to any treatment. The study also compared thyroid tissue and blood T-cell repertoires from several Graves' hyperthyroidism patients. Whether ophthalmopathy could be predicted prospectively was tested in an independent validation cohort made up of about 18 hyperthyroidism patients plus 17 patients who later progressed to ophthalmopathy. After blood sampling, hyperthyroidism patients were treated with methimazole at a starting dose of 30 mg daily, and ophthalmopathy patients were treated with high-dose intravenous methylprednisolone. A discovery cohort of approximately 97 patients, fewer than 50 with Graves' ophthalmopathy and 55 to 65 with stable Graves' hyperthyroidism, was used to find distinguishing TCR V-J signatures. The 75 to 100 discovery patients were divided at random into training and test sets in a 7:3 ratio. The paper describes TCR Vbeta CDR3 sequencing of more than 120 peripheral blood samples, made up of about 40 ophthalmopathy patients, 70 to 75 hyperthyroidism patients and around 17 progressor patients.

Results the study describes overall, beyond this receptor: In cross-validation, a model built on a 13 V-J signature told ophthalmopathy apart from stable hyperthyroidism with approximately 90% sensitivity and approximately 81% specificity, and in testing the same model reached 80%/75%. Blood samples also contained most of the expanded thyroid clonotypes (frequency above 0.001), which suggests that blood repertoires may reflect thyroid immune responses. Sample size was not statistically predetermined, and investigators were not blinded to group allocation. In validation, the model predicted progression to ophthalmopathy a median of about 6 months before onset, with roughly 70% sensitivity and nearly 75% specificity.

TCR beta CDR3 regions were amplified from RNA transcripts. For the first round of RT-PCR on the TCR CDR3, the HTBI primer set was used together with the Qiagen OneStep RT-PCR kit. A second multiplex PCR round built the libraries, followed by size selection and purification. Libraries were sequenced paired-end with 100 bp reads on an Illumina HiSeq2000. The paper's data handling went like this. Raw data were processed with SOAPnuke, discarding reads with adapters, uncalled bases, mean Phred below 15, or no exact constant-primer or identifier match. COPE v1.2.5 was used to merge the high-quality paired reads, and each unique nucleotide sequence was defined as a clonotype. MiTCR v1.1 was used to align the clonotypes against IMGT TRBV, TRBD and TRBJ reference segments. The analysis included only V-J combinations with a frequency above 0.0001, which together covered roughly 99% of the repertoires. A TCS score was defined as the ratio of F50 (clonal expansion) to E x V (chaos), with BLOSUM62-based TCRdist applied between CDR3 peptides within each V-J. Welch's t-statistics and random forest reduced around 550 V-J features to about 12, which were used in a naive Bayes classifier (R e1071). TCRdb trimmed public reads at Q25 via fastp, called clones via MiXCR and kept in-frame beta chains. Identical CDR3 proteins give one entry, which carries the most common genes and DNA. The V and J calls follow TCRdb's processing rather than the paper's. Across this sample there are more than 450,000 distinct CDR3 sequences, with roughly 15% seen only once. Approximately 15% of the sample is held by the ten biggest clonotypes.

This clonotype was recorded at least ten times. It has no known antigen specificity. Base qualities are missing; no much larger clone stands one base away. Stable Graves' hyperthyroidism was defined as no progression to ophthalmopathy during 18 months of follow-up. Hyperthyroidism patients were aged 18 to 65 years and newly diagnosed, with disease duration of less than 2 months. Patients with uncontrolled infections, other autoimmune diseases, pregnancy or lactation were excluded. Diagnoses relied on clinical symptoms, serum thyroxine and TRAb, thyroid ultrasound and orbital computed tomography. PBMCs were isolated from about 10 ml of fresh peripheral blood by Ficoll-Paque density gradient centrifugation. Trizol reagent was used to extract total RNA, and RNA quality was then checked on an Agilent 2100 Bioanalyzer. Reading the germline V gene gives CDR1 SNHLY and CDR2 FYNNEI. The cysteine opens and the phenylalanine closes a CDR3 of 14 amino acids. CDR3 DNA is the only sequence kept; it has 42 bases, read in frame from the first base. The junction carries 17 bases between V and J, which are trimmed by 5 bases and 6 bases respectively.

The rearrangement joined TRBV2 to TRBJ2-7, and possibly TRBD1, on 5 matching bases. The TCR originated in a woman aged 40 to 50 with Graves' hyperthyroidism. The sample comprised blood. The nucleotide sequence reads TGTGCCAGCAGTATCGACAGATTATTCGGCGAGCAGTACTTC. This codes for CASSIDRLFGEQYF.